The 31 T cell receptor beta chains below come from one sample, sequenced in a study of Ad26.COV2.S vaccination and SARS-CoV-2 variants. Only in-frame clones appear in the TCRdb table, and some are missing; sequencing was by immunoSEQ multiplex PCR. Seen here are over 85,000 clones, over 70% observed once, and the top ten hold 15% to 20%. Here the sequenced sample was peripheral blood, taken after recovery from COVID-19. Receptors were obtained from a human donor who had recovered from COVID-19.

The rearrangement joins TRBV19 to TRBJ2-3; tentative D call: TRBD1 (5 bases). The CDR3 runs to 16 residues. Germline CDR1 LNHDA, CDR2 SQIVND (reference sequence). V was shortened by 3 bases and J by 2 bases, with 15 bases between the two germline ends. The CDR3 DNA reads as TGTGCCAGTAGTATCGGTCGACAGACACTCACAGATACGCAGTATTTT. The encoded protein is CASSIGRQTLTDTQYF.

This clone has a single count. The CDR3, as DNA: TGTGCCAGCAGTTACTCGGCGGGCTATGGCTACACCTTC. Its protein product is CASSYSAGYGYTF. V gene TRBV6-5 combines with J gene TRBJ1-2; D call uncertain. Germline CDR1 MNHEY, CDR2 SVGAGI. V lost 0 bases, J lost 4 bases, and 6 bases lay in between. CDR3 length: 13 amino acids.

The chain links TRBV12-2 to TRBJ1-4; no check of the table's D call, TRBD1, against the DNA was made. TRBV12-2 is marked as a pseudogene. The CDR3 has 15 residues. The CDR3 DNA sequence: TGTGCAAACCTTGAATACAGGGGCGGAGGGGAAAAACTGTTTTTT. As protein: CANLEYRGGGEKLFF.

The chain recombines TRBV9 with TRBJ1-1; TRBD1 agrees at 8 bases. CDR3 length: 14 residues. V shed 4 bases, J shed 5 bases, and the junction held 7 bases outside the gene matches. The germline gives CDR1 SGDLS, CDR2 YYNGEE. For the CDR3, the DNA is TGTGCCAGCAGCCGAGGACAGGGAAGAACTGAAGCTTTCTTT. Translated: CASSRGQGRTEAFF.

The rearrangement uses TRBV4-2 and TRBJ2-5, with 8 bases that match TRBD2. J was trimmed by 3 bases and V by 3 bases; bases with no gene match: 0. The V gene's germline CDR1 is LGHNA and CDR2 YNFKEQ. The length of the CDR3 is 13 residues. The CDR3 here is CASSQRGEETQYF. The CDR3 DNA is TGTGCCAGCAGCCAGCGGGGGGAAGAGACCCAGTACTTC.

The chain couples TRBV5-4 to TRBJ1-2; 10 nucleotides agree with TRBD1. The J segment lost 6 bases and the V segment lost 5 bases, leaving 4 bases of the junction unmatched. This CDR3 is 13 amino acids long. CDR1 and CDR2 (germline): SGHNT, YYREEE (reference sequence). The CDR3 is CASRQGQGDGYTF. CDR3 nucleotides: TGTGCCAGCAGACAAGGACAGGGGGATGGCTACACCTTC.

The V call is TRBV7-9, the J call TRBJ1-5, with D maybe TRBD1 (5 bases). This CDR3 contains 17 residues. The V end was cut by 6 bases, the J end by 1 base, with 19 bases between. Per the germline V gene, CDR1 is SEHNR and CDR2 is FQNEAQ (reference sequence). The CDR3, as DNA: TGTGCCAGCAGTCTGGGTCCCCCAGGGCCGAGCAATCAGCCCCAGCATTTT. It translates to CASSLGPPGPSNQPQHF.

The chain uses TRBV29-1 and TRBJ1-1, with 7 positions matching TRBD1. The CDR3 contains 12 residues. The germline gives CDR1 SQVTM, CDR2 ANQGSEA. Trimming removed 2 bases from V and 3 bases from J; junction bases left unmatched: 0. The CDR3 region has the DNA TGCAGCGTTGAACAGGGGGACACTGAAGCTTTCTTT. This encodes CSVEQGDTEAFF.

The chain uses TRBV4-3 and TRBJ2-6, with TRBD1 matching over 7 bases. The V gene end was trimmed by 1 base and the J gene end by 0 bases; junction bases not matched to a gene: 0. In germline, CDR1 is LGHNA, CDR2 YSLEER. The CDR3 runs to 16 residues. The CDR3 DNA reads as TGCGCCAGCAGCCAAGCAGGGGGCTCTGGGGCCAACGTCCTGACTTTC. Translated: CASSQAGGSGANVLTF.

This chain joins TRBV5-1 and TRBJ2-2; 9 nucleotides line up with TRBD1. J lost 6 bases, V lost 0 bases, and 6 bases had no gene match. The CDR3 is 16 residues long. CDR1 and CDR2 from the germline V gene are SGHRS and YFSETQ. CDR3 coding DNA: TGCGCCAGCAGCTTGGAGGGGACAGGGCTGGCCGGGGAGCTGTTTTTT. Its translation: CASSLEGTGLAGELFF.

This CDR3 reads CASSVNRAAEAFF. CDR3 sequence (DNA): TGCGCCAGCAGTGTAAATCGAGCGGCTGAAGCTTTCTTT. The V gene is TRBV10-1, the J gene TRBJ1-1; D unclear. The CDR3 extends over 13 amino acids. Germline loops: CDR1 WNHNN, CDR2 SYGVQD (reference sequence). V lost 4 bases and J lost 6, with 12 bases in between.

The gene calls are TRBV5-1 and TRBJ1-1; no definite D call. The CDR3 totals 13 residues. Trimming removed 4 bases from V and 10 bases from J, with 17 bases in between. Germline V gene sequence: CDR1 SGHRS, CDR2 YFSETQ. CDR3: CASSPRTQSGAFF. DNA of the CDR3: TGCGCCAGCAGCCCCCGGACCCAGAGCGGAGCTTTCTTT.

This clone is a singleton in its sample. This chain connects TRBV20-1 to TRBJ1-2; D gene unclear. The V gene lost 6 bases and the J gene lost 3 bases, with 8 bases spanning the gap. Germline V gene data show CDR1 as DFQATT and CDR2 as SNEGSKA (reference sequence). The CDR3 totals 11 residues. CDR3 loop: CSAYVDYGYTF. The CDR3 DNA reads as TGCAGTGCGTACGTAGACTATGGCTACACCTTC.

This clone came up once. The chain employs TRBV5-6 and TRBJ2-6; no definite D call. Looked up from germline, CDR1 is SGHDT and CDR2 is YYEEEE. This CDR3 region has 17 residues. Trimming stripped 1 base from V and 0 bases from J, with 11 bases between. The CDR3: CASSLFITDSGANVLTF. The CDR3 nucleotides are TGTGCCAGCAGCTTGTTTATCACAGACTCTGGGGCCAACGTCCTGACTTTC.

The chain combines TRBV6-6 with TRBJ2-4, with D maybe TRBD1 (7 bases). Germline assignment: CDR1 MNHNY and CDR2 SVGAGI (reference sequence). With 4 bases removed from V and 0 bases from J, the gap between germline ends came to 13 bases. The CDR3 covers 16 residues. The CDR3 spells CASSSTGDLAKNIQYF. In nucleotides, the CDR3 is TGTGCCAGCAGTTCAACAGGGGACTTAGCCAAAAACATTCAGTACTTC.

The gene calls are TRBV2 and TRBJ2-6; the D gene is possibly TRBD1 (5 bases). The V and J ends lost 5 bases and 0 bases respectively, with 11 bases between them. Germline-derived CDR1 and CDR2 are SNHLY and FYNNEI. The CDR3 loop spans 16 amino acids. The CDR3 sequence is CASSRQGSSGANVLTF. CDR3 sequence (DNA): TGTGCCAGCAGTCGGCAGGGTAGCTCTGGGGCCAACGTCCTGACTTTC.

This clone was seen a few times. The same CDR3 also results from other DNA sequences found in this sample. DNA for the CDR3: TGTGCCAGCAGCTCACAGGGCTACGAGCAGTACTTC. Residues: CASSSQGYEQYF. The chain employs TRBV7-9 and TRBJ2-7, with TRBD1 as a possible D gene (6 bases). The CDR3 covers 12 residues. The germline V and J ends were trimmed by 4 bases and 3 bases, with 7 bases remaining between them. From germline, CDR1 is SEHNR and CDR2 FQNEAQ (reference sequence).

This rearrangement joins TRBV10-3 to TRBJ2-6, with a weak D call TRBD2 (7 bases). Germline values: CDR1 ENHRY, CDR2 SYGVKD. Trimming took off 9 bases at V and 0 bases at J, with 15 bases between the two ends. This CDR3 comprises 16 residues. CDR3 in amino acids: CAIGGGLSSGANVLTF. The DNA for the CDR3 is TGTGCCATAGGGGGGGGATTGAGCTCTGGGGCCAACGTCCTGACTTTC.

The CDR3 here is CASSETSGNNEQFF. CDR3 nucleotides: TGCGCCAGCAGTGAGACTAGCGGTAACAATGAGCAGTTCTTC. V and J are TRBV10-1 and TRBJ2-1; 8 nucleotides align to TRBD2. The germline V gene encodes CDR1 WNHNN and CDR2 SYGVQD (reference sequence). V was pared by 2 bases and J by 5 bases, with 2 bases of the junction left unmatched. The CDR3 has 14 amino acids.

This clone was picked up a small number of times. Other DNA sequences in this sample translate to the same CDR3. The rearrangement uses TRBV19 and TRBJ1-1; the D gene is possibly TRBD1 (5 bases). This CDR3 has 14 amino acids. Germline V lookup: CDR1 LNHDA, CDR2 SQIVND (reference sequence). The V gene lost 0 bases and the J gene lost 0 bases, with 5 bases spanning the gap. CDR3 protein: CASSIDRVNTEAFF. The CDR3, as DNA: TGTGCCAGTAGTATAGACAGGGTGAACACTGAAGCTTTCTTT.

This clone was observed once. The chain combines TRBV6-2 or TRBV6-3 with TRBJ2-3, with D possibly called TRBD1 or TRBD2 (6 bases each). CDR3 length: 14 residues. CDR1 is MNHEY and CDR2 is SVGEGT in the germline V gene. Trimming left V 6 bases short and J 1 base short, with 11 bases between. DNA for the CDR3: TGTGCCAGCAGCGAGGGGGGCGGCACAGATACGCAGTATTTT. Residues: CASSEGGGTDTQYF.

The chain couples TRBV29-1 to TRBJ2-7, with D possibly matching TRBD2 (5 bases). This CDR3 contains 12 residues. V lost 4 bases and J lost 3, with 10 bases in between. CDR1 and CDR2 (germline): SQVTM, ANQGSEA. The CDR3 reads CSVAKSGYEQYF. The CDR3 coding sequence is TGCAGCGTTGCCAAGAGCGGCTACGAGCAGTACTTC.

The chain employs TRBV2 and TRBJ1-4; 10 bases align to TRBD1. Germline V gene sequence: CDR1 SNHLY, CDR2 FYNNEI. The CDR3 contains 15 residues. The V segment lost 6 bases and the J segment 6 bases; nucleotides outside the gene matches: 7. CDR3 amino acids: CASSRQGAEDEKLFF. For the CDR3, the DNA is TGTGCCAGCAGCCGACAGGGGGCGGAGGATGAAAAACTGTTTTTT.

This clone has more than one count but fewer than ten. CDR3 DNA: TGCGCCAGCAGCCAAGATCGGGACGTGGGCCGCGCTTTCTTT. It codes for CASSQDRDVGRAFF. The chain employs TRBV4-1 and TRBJ1-1, with a weak D call TRBD1 (5 bases). Germline V gives CDR1 MGHRA, CDR2 YSYEKL. The CDR3 runs to 14 residues. Deletions cut 0 bases from V and 11 bases from J, with 16 bases between.

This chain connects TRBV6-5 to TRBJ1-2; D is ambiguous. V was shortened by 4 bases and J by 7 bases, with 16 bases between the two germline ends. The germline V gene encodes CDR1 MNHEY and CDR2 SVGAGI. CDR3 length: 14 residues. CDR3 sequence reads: CASSSAGEFGGYTF. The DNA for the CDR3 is TGTGCCAGCAGTTCCGCCGGAGAGTTTGGTGGCTACACCTTC.

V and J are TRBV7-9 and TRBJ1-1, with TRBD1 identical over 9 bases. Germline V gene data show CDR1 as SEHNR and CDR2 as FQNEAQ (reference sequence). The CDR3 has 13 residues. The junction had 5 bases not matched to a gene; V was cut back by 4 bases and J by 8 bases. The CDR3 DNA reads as TGTGCCAGCAGCTCAGGACAGGGGATAGAAGCTTTCTTT. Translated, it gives CASSSGQGIEAFF.

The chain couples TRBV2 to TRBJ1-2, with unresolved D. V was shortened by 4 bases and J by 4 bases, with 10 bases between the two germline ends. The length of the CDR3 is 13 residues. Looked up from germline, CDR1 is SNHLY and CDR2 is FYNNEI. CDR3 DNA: TGTGCCAGCAGTGTAGGAGGATTCTATGGCTACACCTTC. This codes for CASSVGGFYGYTF.

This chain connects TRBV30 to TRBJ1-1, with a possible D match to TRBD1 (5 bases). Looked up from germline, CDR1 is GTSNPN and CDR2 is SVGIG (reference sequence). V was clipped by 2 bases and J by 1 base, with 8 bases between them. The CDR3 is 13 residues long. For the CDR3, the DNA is TGTGCCTGGAGTCAGACAGCGAACACTGAAGCTTTCTTT. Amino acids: CAWSQTANTEAFF.

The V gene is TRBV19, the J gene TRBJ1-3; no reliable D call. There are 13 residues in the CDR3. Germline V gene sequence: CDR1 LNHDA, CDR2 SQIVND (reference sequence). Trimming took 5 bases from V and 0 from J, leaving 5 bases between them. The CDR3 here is CASSDHSGNTIYF. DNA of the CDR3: TGTGCCAGTAGTGATCACTCTGGAAACACCATATATTTT. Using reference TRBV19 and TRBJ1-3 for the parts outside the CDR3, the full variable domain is DGGITQSPKYLFRKEGQNVTLSCEQNLNHDAMYWYRQDPGQGLRLIYYSQIVNDFQKGDIAEGYSVSREKKESFPLTVTSAQKNPTAFYLCASSDHSGNTIYFGEGSWLTVV.

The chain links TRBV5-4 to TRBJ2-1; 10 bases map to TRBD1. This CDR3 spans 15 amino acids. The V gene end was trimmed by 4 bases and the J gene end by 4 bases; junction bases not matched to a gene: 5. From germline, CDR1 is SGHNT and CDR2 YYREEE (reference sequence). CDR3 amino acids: CASSHDRGRYNEQFF. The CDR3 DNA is TGTGCCAGCAGCCATGACAGGGGGCGATACAATGAGCAGTTCTTC. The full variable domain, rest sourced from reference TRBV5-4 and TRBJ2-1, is ETGVTQSPTHLIKTRGQQVTLRCSSQSGHNTVSWYQQALGQGPQFIFQYYREEENGRGNFPPRFSGLQFPNYSSELNVNALELDDSALYLCASSHDRGRYNEQFFGPGTRLTVL.

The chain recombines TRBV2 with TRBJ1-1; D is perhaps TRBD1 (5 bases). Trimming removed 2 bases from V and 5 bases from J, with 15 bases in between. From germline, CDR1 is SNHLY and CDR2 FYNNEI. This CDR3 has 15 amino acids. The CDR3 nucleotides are TGTGCCAGCAGTGAAACGCGGGACCTCGGTACTGAAGCTTTCTTT. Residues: CASSETRDLGTEAFF.